This T cell receptor (beta chain) appears in the sequencing data of a study of identifying expanded T cells in peripheral blood. For this clone: Its target is unknown.

The study's findings and limits: Clone count variance between roughly 2-week samples rose with total template count. Over two and four weeks, about 15 and 19 clones changed, versus approximately 1.1 between replicates.

Germline trimming cut 8 bases from V and 4 bases from J; bases unmatched to any gene: 13. Germline V gene data show CDR1 as SNHLY and CDR2 as FYNNEI. The CDR3 runs 15 residues. Clones were sequenced by immunoSEQ multiplex PCR, and TCRdb holds only the in-frame ones, with some missing. The sample records roughly 120,000 clones, about nine tenths being singletons. Sequencing was done on a sample of blood. The V gene is TRBV2, the J gene TRBJ1-2; 7 nucleotides agree with TRBD1. This sequence was found in a person aged 18 to 69 in good health. CDR3 nucleotides: TGTGCCAGCGATGAGGTCAGTGGGACAGCCTATGGCTACACCTTC. The encoded protein is CASDEVSGTAYGYTF. Full variable domain (missing parts from reference TRBV2 and TRBJ1-2): EPEVTQTPSHQVTQMGQEVILRCVPISNHLYFYWYRQILGQKVEFLVSFYNNEISEKSEIFDDQFSVERPDGSNFTLKIRSTKLEDSAMYFCASDEVSGTAYGYTFGSGTRLTVV.